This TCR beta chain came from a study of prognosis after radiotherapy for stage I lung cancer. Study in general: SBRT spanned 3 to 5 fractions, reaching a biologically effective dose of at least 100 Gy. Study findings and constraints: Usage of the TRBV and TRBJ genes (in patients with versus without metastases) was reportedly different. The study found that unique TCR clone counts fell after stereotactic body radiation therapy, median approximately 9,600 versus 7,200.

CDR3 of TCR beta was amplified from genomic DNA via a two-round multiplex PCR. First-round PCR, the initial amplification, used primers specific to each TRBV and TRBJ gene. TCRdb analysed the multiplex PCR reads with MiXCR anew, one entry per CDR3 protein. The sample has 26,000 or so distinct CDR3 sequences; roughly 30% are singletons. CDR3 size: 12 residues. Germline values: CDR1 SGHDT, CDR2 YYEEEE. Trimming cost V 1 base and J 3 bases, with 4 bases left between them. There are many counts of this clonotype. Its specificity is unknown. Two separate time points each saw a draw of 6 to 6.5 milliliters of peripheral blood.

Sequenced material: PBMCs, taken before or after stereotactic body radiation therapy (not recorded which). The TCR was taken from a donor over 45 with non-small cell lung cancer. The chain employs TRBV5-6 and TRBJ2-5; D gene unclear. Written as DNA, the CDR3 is TGTGCCAGCAGCTTGAACGAAGAGACCCAGTACTTC. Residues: CASSLNEETQYF.